Below, one T cell receptor (beta chain) is given with its context. What this receptor recognizes is not known. A junction end diverges from the germline sequence, so it may reflect a read error. Using the deep immunoSEQ assay, multiplex PCR amplified TCR CDR3 regions from genomic DNA. Extracted genomic DNA from each cell subset was distributed evenly across all wells of several immunoSEQ 96-well plates, and each plate was treated as a replicate. For sorted subsets, around 200 ng genomic DNA, equal to 25,000 to 35,000 T cell genomes, was loaded into each replicate PCR. Purified libraries were measured with a Qubit 3.0 fluorometer, size-checked on a Bioanalyzer 2100, and measured again with the KAPA Library Quantification kit. A separate single-read 150-cycle Illumina NextSeq 550 flow cell was used to sequence each immunoSEQ 96-well plate. Per the source publication's procedure: Because only junctional sequences without quality scores were contained in the immunoSEQ output, filtering matching that applied to full-length reads could not be performed. To assign V/J genes and CDR3, sequences were annotated using PyIR, a Python wrapper for IgBLAST v1.9, with IMGT germline references. Reads with weak V/J assignments (E-value above 1e-6), missing CDR3, stop codons, out-of-frame junctions, or ambiguous translated residues were removed. V3J clonotypes were defined as sequences sharing an identical inferred V gene, J gene, and CDR3 amino acid sequence. To compute the percentage overlap between repertoires, the number of shared unique clonotypes was divided by the size of the smaller repertoire. Three approaches were used to assess repertoire richness: RTK rarefaction, the Chao1 estimator, and Recon v2.1 estimates of unobserved clonotypes. OLGA was used to compute generation probabilities for all TCRbeta clonotypes that the gDNA method yielded from a handful of donors. The table was pulled from immuneACCESS by TCRdb, which kept in-frame rearrangements only. Such tables lose some clones; where checked, under half of the loss comes from unresolved V genes, and the rest has no known cause. V and J calls and clone size are given by that table; D and trimming were obtained from the DNA. The sample profile shows millions of clones; around 96% of them were found once. The ten largest make up 0.9% to 1.4% of the sample.

These data are taken from a study of shared clonotypes between healthy human individuals (dated by TCRdb to the early 2020s). Regarding the research as a whole: The cohort included three men and a couple of women between 18 and 49 years of age. Blood TCR repertoires of roughly five healthy adults were deeply sequenced to estimate repertoire size and the extent of clonotype sharing between individuals. To increase sequencing depth and limit assay-specific biases, different laboratories used diverse techniques to prepare libraries and sequence TCR repertoires. For each donor, CD4 naive and CD4 memory were each given three plates, CD8 naive was given two plates, and CD8 memory was given one plate. Per donor, leukapheresis produced somewhere between about 0.94 and 10 billion PBMCs.

Results the study describes overall, beyond this receptor: The genetic and exposure-history diversity represented was limited by the small number of donors. Larger estimated clonotype richness was generally found for naive subsets than for memory subsets. Sampling was limited to blood, and TCR repertoires in tissue likely differ from TCR repertoires in blood. Pairwise subsampling indicated that sequencing depth was expected to affect the degree of clonotype sharing among donors. Across several donors, roughly 5.4% of naive CD4, approximately 3.6% of naive CD8, 2.3% of memory CD4, and roughly 0.41% of memory CD8 clonotypes were shared. Clonotypes shared by all four sorted-subset donors showed higher generation probabilities than non-shared clonotypes. Even with the large sequencing depth, rarefaction of the sorted-subset datasets indicated that sequencing was incomplete.

CD8 naive samples were CD45RO-negative cells positively selected for CCR7, giving a CD45RA+CCR7+ population that excluded TemRA cells. Donors were healthy HIV-negative adults with no recently reported acute infections or vaccinations. Only Caucasian adults living in Nashville, Tennessee, USA were represented among the donors. Blood was obtained by leukapheresis, after which PBMCs were separated by Ficoll-Histopaque density gradient centrifugation and cryopreserved in liquid nitrogen vapor phase. Analytical flow cytometry was used to check the purity and quantity of each magnetically sorted T cell population. Each sorted fraction had its genomic DNA isolated and then quantified by UV absorbance on a Nanodrop 2000c. The source of this sequence is a man between 18 and 29 years old in good health. Sequencing input: naive CD8+ T cells sorted from blood. The sample's cell subset or site label is to be understood as: CD45RA+CCR7+.

The CDR3 region: CASCFVGLQETQYF. The DNA is TGTGCCAGCTGCTTCGTCGGGCTCCAAGAGACCCAGTACTTC. This receptor chain uses TRBV5-6 and TRBJ2-5; confidence is insufficient to name the D gene. The germline V gene supplies CDR1 SGHDT and CDR2 YYEEEE. The CDR3, from cysteine to phenylalanine, totals 14 residues. Only the CDR3 region is kept as DNA, spanning 42 bases read in frame from base 1.